One sample yielded the 2 T cell receptor beta chains listed below, sequenced in a study of control samples from healthy donors and cancer patients. Method: immunoSEQ multiplex PCR; TCRdb's copy keeps in-frame clones and lacks some. The profile shows about 160,000 clones, nearly 96% of them singletons. Sequenced sample: blood. These receptors were obtained from a woman aged 25-40 years in good health.

The chain joins TRBV18 to TRBJ1-4, with 11 bases lining up with TRBD1. Per the germline V gene, CDR1 is KGHSH and CDR2 is LQKENI. This CDR3 is 16 amino acids long. Trimming at V came to 1 base and at J to 7 bases, leaving 5 bases not matched to a gene. CDR3 loop: CASSPLRTGGGEKLFF. CDR3 sequence (DNA): TGTGCCAGCTCACCACTCAGGACAGGGGGCGGTGAAAAACTGTTTTTT.

V is TRBV5-1 and J is TRBJ2-3, with 10 bases that match TRBD2. V trimming: 4 bases; J trimming: 2 bases; junction bases outside the gene matches: 1. Germline CDR1 reads SGHRS; CDR2 reads YFSETQ. This CDR3 comprises 14 residues. In DNA form, the CDR3 reads TGCGCCAGCAGCCTAGCGGGGGCCACAGATACGCAGTATTTT. This sequence encodes CASSLAGATDTQYF.